This T cell receptor (beta chain) was sequenced in a study of blood T cells in healthy people across ages. The CDR3 loop spans 15 amino acids. Germline CDR1 and CDR2: SGHTA and FQGNSA. V trimming: 7 bases; J trimming: 1 base; junction bases outside the gene matches: 4. Concerning this clonotype itself: What it binds is unknown.

General study points: Donors of long life had a larger count of naive CD4+ cells and greater diversity than aged donors.

Using a J-beta primer mix together with a sample-barcoded 5' primer, a second PCR was run for roughly 7 to 11 cycles. TCRdb re-called the 5' RACE reads through MiXCR, storing one row per CDR3 protein. This sample carries just under 900,000 distinct CDR3 sequences, less than 35% of them seen once, and the ten largest clones take roughly 17%. Source material: blood. The V and J genes are TRBV7-2 and TRBJ2-7, with TRBD2 identical over 13 bases. This clonotype was obtained from a woman older than 75 in good health. In DNA, the CDR3 is TGTGCCAGCATTTTGACTAGCGGGGGGTCCTACGAGCAGTACTTC. This sequence encodes CASILTSGGSYEQYF. The entire variable domain, with the rest obtained from reference TRBV7-2 and TRBJ2-7, is as follows: GAGVSQSPSNKVTEKGKDVELRCDPISGHTALYWYRQSLGQGLEFLIYFQGNSAPDKSGLPSDRFSAERTGGSVSTLTIQRTQQEDSAVYLCASILTSGGSYEQYFGPGTRLTVT.